Described below is a single T cell receptor beta chain sequence and its context. Study processing details: Estimation of nucleated cell counts relied on the amplification of reference gene primers. Repertoires were generated with immunoSEQ multiplex PCR, while TCRdb's copy carries only in-frame clones and drops some. V and J calls and clone size follow that table, whereas D and trimming were derived from the DNA. The table lists approximately 300,000 clones, almost 90% of them singletons. All enrollees were about 18 to 89 years old and from fewer than 30 US areas. This sample stems from a study of blood T cell repertoires in COVID-19. In the study overall: PBMCs, B-cell-depleted T cells, or T cells provided the cDNA or gDNA that made up the material.

This CDR3 comprises 16 residues. After removal of 1 base from V and 5 bases from J, the junction contained 5 bases not matched to a gene. CDR1 SGHTA and CDR2 FQGNSA come from the germline V gene. The rearrangement uses TRBV7-2 and TRBJ2-3, with 11 nucleotides matching TRBD2. This clonotype was sampled from a woman aged 18-35 years with acute COVID-19. Sample: PBMCs or T cells enriched from blood (not recorded which). CDR3 in amino acids: CASSLDLAGGQDTQYF. CDR3 sequence (DNA): TGTGCCAGCAGCTTAGACTTAGCGGGGGGGCAAGATACGCAGTATTTT.